This T cell receptor beta chain was documented in a study of shared clonotypes between healthy human individuals. This clone has a handful of counts. Germline V gene lookup returns CDR1 SGHDN and CDR2 FVKESK. V was shortened by 4 bases and J by 7 bases, with 7 bases between the two germline ends. CDR3 length equals 11 residues. Sequenced by immunoSEQ multiplex PCR; TCRdb stores in-frame clones only, minus some. This sample has some 2.1 million clones, with about 94% found just once. Only CD45RO-negative cells positively selected for CCR7 counted as naive CD8 cells, so terminally differentiated effector memory CD45RA+ cells were excluded.

The sequencing input was naive CD8+ T cells from PBMCs. The TCR originated in a man aged 18 to 29 in good health. Some clones in this sample may be carry-over from other donors' samples. V and J are TRBV14 and TRBJ1-1, with a possible D match to TRBD1 (5 bases). CDR3 in amino acids: CASSLGVEAFF. CDR3 coding DNA: TGTGCCAGCAGCCTGGGGGTTGAAGCTTTCTTT.